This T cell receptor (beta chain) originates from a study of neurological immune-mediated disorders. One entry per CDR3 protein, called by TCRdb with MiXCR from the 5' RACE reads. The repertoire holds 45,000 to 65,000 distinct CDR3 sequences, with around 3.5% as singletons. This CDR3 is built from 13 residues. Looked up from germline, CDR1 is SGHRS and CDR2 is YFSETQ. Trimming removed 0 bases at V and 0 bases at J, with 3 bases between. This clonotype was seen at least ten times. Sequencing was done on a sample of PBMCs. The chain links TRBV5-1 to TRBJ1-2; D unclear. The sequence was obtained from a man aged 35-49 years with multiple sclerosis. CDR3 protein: CASSLDTNYGYTF. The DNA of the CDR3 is TGCGCCAGCAGCTTGGACACTAACTATGGCTACACCTTC. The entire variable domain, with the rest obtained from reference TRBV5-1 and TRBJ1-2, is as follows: KAGVTQTPRYLIKTRGQQVTLSCSPISGHRSVSWYQQTPGQGLQFLFEYFSETQRNKGNFPGRFSGRQFSNSRSEMNVSTLELGDSALYLCASSLDTNYGYTFGSGTRLTVV.